This T cell receptor beta chain was sequenced in a study of cytomegalovirus exposure and HLA in healthy donors. Study-wide background: A previous analysis identified around 120 million unique TCR beta sequences derived from roughly 180 million T cells.

The PCR had 60 Vbeta and 13 Jbeta primers. Produced via immunoSEQ multiplex PCR; TCRdb's table is partial and in-frame only. The repertoire shows 55,000 to 85,000 clones; the top ten hold approximately 2.4%. Germline loops: CDR1 SGHVS, CDR2 FQNEAQ. After removal of 4 bases from V and 3 bases from J, the junction contained 5 bases not matched to a gene. The CDR3 length is 15 residues. This chain uses TRBV7-8 with TRBJ1-5; TRBD1 matches at 8 bases. The source material was PBMCs. The origin of this receptor is a female donor in good health and CMV-seropositive. CDR3 bases: TGTGCCAGCAGCTCGAAGGACAGGGTCAATCAGCCCCAGCATTTT. This encodes CASSSKDRVNQPQHF.